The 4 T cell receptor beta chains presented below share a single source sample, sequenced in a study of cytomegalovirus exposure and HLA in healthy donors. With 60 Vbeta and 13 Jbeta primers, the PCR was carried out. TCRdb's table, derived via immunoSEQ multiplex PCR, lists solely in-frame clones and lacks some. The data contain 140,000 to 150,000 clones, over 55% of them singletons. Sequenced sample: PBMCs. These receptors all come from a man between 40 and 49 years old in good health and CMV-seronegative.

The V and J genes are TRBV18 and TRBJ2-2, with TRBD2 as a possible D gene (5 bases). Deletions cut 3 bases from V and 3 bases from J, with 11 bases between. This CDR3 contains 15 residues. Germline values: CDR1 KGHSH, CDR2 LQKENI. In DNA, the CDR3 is TGTGCCAGCTCACCGGGAGTGGGCGACACCGGGGAGCTGTTTTTT. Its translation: CASSPGVGDTGELFF. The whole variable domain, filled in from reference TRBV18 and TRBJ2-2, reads NAGVMQNPRHLVRRRGQEARLRCSPMKGHSHVYWYRQLPEEGLKFMVYLQKENIIDESGMPKERFSAEFPKEGPSILRIQQVVRGDSAAYFCASSPGVGDTGELFFGEGSRLTVL.

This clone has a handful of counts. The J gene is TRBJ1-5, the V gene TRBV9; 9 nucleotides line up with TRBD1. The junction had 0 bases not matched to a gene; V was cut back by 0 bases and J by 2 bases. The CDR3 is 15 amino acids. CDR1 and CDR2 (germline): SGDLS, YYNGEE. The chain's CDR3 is CASSVGDRGNQPQHF. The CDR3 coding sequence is TGTGCCAGCAGCGTAGGGGACAGGGGCAATCAGCCCCAGCATTTT.

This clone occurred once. DNA of the CDR3: TGTGCCATCAGTGAAAGTCGGGGTATCCAAGAGACCCAGTACTTC. It encodes CAISESRGIQETQYF. The genes are TRBV10-3 and TRBJ2-5; perhaps TRBD2 as D (5 bases). The V end was cut by 3 bases, the J end by 1 base, with 12 bases between. The CDR3 runs 15 residues. Looked up from germline, CDR1 is ENHRY and CDR2 is SYGVKD.

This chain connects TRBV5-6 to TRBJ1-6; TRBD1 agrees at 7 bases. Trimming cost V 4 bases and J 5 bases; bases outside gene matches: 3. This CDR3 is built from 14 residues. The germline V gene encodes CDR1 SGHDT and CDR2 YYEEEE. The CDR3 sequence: CASSRDRNNSPLHF. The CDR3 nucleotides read TGTGCCAGCAGCAGGGACAGAAATAATTCACCCCTCCACTTT.